This T cell receptor beta chain was found in a study of early T cells in non-severe SARS-CoV-2 infection. Looking at the study overall: Chains from this unsorted whole-blood bulk RNA could not be paired.

The germline gives CDR1 SGHRS, CDR2 YFSETQ. The CDR3 contains 14 residues. Trimming shortened V by 7 bases and J by 7 bases, and 18 bases separated the two germline ends. As to this clonotype: Antigen unknown.

Researchers attached unique molecular identifiers to individual cDNA molecules. TCRdb ran MiXCR on the 5' RACE reads and lists one entry per CDR3 protein. The sample records roughly 90,000 distinct CDR3 sequences, about 15% being singletons. Notes on the study in general: CD4 and private specificities were missed by VDJdb matching, which favored anti-spike CD8 responses.

Sequencing was carried out using whole blood. This TCR was recovered from an adult who was a healthcare worker with PCR-confirmed SARS-CoV-2 infection or an uninfected control (not recorded which). The chain carries TRBV5-1 and TRBJ2-1; TRBD1 is a possible D gene (5 bases). The CDR3 is CASFPAGYGNEQFF. In DNA form, the CDR3 reads TGCGCCAGCTTCCCGGCAGGGTATGGGAATGAGCAGTTCTTC.